The 5 T cell receptor beta chains presented below share a single source sample, sequenced in a study of human T cells and chemical hapten exposure. Time point denoted: patch test 2, 6 weeks after DPC sensitization. The treatment denotes: therapeutic diphenylcyclopropenone sensitization with weekly scalp DPC. TCRdb re-called the RACE reads with MiXCR, one entry per CDR3 protein. The sample consists of roughly 94,000 distinct CDR3 sequences, 9.3% of them appearing once. This sample comprised whole blood, obtained in connection with sensitization to the hapten diphenylcyclopropenone (DPC). All receptors derive from a woman between 35 and 50 years old with alopecia areata. Some clones in this sample may be carry-over from other donors' samples.

This clonotype has ten or more counts. The J gene is TRBJ1-1, the V gene TRBV7-9; D is uncertain. The CDR3 extends over 14 amino acids. Per the germline V gene, CDR1 is SEHNR and CDR2 is FQNEAQ (reference sequence). V lost 0 bases and J lost 1, with 6 bases in between. The CDR3 nucleotides read TGTGCCAGCAGCTTAGCACACCAGAACACTGAAGCTTTCTTT. It codes for CASSLAHQNTEAFF.

This chain connects TRBV7-9 to TRBJ1-2; D not certain. V was cut by 5 bases and J by 0 bases, with 13 bases left in between. The germline CDR1 and CDR2 sequences are SEHNR and FQNEAQ (reference sequence). This CDR3 is 15 amino acids long. CDR3 residues: CASSHPIPPNYGYTF. As DNA, the CDR3 is TGTGCCAGCAGCCACCCAATTCCCCCTAACTATGGCTACACCTTC.

The CDR3 sequence is CASSLGVEQFF. The CDR3, as DNA: TGTGCCAGCAGCTTAGGGGTAGAGCAGTTCTTC. The chain is built from TRBV7-3 and TRBJ2-1; D gene unclear. The V and J ends lost 2 bases and 10 bases respectively, with 6 bases between them. CDR1 and CDR2 from the germline V gene are SGHTA and FQGTGA. The length of the CDR3 is 11 residues.

Ten or more counts support this clonotype. The V call is TRBV5-1, the J call TRBJ2-3, with 7 nucleotides matching TRBD2. CDR1 and CDR2 (germline): SGHRS, YFSETQ. V trimming: 0 bases; J trimming: 2 bases; junction bases outside the gene matches: 6. The CDR3 is 16 amino acids. The CDR3, as DNA: TGCGCCAGCAGCTTGGGGGCTAGCGGAATCACAGATACGCAGTATTTT. Encoded protein: CASSLGASGITDTQYF.

This chain joins TRBV11-2 and TRBJ2-5; no reliable D call. The CDR3 has 12 amino acids. V was shortened by 2 bases and J by 5 bases, with 6 bases between the two germline ends. Germline V gene data show CDR1 as SGHAT and CDR2 as FQNNGV. The DNA of the CDR3 is TGTGCCAGCAGCTTAAGTCGGGAGACCCAGTACTTC. Its translation: CASSLSRETQYF.